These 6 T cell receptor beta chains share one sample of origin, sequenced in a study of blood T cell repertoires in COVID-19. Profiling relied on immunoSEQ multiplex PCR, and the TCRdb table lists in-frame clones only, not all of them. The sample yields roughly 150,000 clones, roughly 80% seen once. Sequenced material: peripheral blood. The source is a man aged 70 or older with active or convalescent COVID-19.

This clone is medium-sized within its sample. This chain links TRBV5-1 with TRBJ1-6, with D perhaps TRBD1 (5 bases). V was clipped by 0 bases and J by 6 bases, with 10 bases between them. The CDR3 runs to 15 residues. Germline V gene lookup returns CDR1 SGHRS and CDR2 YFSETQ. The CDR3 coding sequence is TGCGCCAGCAGCTTGGCACAGGTTCCTAATTCACCCCTCCACTTT. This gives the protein CASSLAQVPNSPLHF. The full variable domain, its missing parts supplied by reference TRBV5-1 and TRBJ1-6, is KAGVTQTPRYLIKTRGQQVTLSCSPISGHRSVSWYQQTPGQGLQFLFEYFSETQRNKGNFPGRFSGRQFSNSRSEMNVSTLELGDSALYLCASSLAQVPNSPLHFGNGTRLTVT.

The CDR3, as DNA: TGCGCCAGCAGCCAAGTTAGGAGGGGCGCCTCCTCTGGGGCCAACGTCCTGACTTTC. It specifies CASSQVRRGASSGANVLTF. The chain links TRBV4-1 to TRBJ2-6; TRBD2 is a possible D gene (6 bases). This CDR3 has 19 residues. The V gene's germline CDR1 is MGHRA and CDR2 YSYEKL. Trimming stripped 1 base from V and 0 bases from J, with 16 bases between.

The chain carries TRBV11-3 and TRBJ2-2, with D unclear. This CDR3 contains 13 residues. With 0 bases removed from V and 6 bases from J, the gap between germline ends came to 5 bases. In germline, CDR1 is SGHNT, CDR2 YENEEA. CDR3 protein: CASSLDLSGELFF. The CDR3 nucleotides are TGTGCCAGCAGCTTAGATCTCTCCGGGGAGCTGTTTTTT.

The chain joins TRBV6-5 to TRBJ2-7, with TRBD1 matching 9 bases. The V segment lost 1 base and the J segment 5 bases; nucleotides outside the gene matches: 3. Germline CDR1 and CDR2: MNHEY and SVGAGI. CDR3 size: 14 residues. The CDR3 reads CASSYYRGPHEQYF. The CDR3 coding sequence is TGTGCCAGCAGTTACTACAGGGGGCCCCACGAGCAGTACTTC.

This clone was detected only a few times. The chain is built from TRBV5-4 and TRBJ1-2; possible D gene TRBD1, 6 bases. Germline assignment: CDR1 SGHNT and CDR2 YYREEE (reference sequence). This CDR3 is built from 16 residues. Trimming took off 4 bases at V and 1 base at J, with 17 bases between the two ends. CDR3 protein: CASSLGGVGSNYGYTF. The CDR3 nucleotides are TGTGCCAGCAGCCTGGGGGGCGTCGGGAGTAACTATGGCTACACCTTC.

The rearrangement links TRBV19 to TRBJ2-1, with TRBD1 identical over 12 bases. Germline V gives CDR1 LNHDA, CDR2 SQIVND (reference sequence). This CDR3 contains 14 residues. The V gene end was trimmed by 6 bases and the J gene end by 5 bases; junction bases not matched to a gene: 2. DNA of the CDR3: TGTGCCAGTAGGGGACAGGGGGCTAACAATGAGCAGTTCTTC. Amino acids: CASRGQGANNEQFF. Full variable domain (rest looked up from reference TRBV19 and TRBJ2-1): DGGITQSPKYLFRKEGQNVTLSCEQNLNHDAMYWYRQDPGQGLRLIYYSQIVNDFQKGDIAEGYSVSREKKESFPLTVTSAQKNPTAFYLCASRGQGANNEQFFGPGTRLTVL.